The present entry profiles one T cell receptor beta chain with its context. Its target is not known. TCRdb's copy holds only in-frame clones and misses some; the assay was immunoSEQ multiplex PCR. In the table there are a few hundred thousand clones, more than 85% of which are singletons. CDR1 is MNHEY, CDR2 SMNVEV, per germline (reference sequence). J was trimmed by 3 bases and V by 3 bases; bases with no gene match: 11. CDR3 size: 16 residues. The data originate from a study of cytomegalovirus exposure and HLA in healthy donors. Across the whole study: The same platform used for the 666 first-cohort repertoires was also used for the approximately 120 validation repertoires, as a later analysis reported.

Broader study findings: CMV antigen specificity of a few CMV-associated chains was confirmed in vitro. Cytomegalovirus association was assigned to under 200 TCR beta chains. The tendency of first-cohort TCR clusters to co-occur in the roughly 130 validation repertoires emerged from a later analysis.

Sequencing used PBMCs. This chain uses TRBV27 with TRBJ2-7, with 7 bases that match TRBD1. The origin of this receptor is a man aged 18-30 years in good health and CMV-seropositive. Written as DNA, the CDR3 is TGTGCCAGCAGTTTCTCCACCGGGACAGTGTACTACGAGCAGTACTTC. This translates into CASSFSTGTVYYEQYF.